This entry lists 32 T cell receptor beta chains sequenced from one sample in a study of Graves' ophthalmopathy and Graves' hyperthyroidism. As the template, RNA transcripts were used to amplify TCR beta CDR3 regions. The authors performed first-round RT-PCR with HTBI primers and then a second-round multiplex PCR. TCRdb analysed the multiplex PCR reads with MiXCR anew, one entry per CDR3 protein. The sample lists approximately 1.2 million distinct CDR3 sequences; about two fifths were seen once. Sequenced: peripheral blood or thyroid tissue (not recorded which). These receptors originate from an adult man with Graves' hyperthyroidism.

This clonotype occurred a few times. The CDR3 reads CASSQEGAFGELFF. The CDR3 bases are TGTGCCAGCAGCCAAGAGGGGGCGTTCGGGGAGCTGTTTTTT. V usage is TRBV12-3 or TRBV12-4 and J usage is TRBJ2-2, with 7 bases lining up with TRBD1. V lost 6 bases to trimming and J lost 7 bases; unmatched junction nucleotides: 8. The CDR3 is 14 residues long.

The chain has TRBV3-1 and TRBJ1-5, with D possibly matching TRBD1 (5 bases). The CDR3 length is 16 residues. Germline lookup yields CDR1 LGHDT and CDR2 YNNKEL (reference sequence). V was shortened by 1 base and J by 0 bases, with 10 bases between the two germline ends. This CDR3 reads CASSQGQTYSNQPQHF. The CDR3 coding sequence is TGTGCCAGCAGCCAAGGACAGACCTATAGCAATCAGCCCCAGCATTTT. Based on the CDR3 plus reference TRBV3-1 and TRBJ1-5, the full variable domain is DTAVSQTPKYLVTQMGNDKSIKCEQNLGHDTMYWYKQDSKKFLKIMFSYNNKELIINETVPNRFSPKSPDKAHLNLHINSLELGDSAVYFCASSQGQTYSNQPQHFGDGTRLSIL.

Many counts were recorded for this clonotype. The chain has TRBV7-9 and TRBJ1-6; 7 positions match TRBD1. This CDR3 has 16 residues. Germline CDR1 reads SEHNR; CDR2 reads FQNEAQ (reference sequence). The trim removed 4 bases at V and 10 bases at J, leaving 13 bases unmatched. The CDR3 DNA reads as TGTGCCAGCAGCTCAAAATCCCGGGACAGTGGGTCACCCCTCCACTTT. Its protein is CASSSKSRDSGSPLHF. Full variable domain (rest looked up from reference TRBV7-9 and TRBJ1-6): DTGVSQNPRHKITKRGQNVTFRCDPISEHNRLYWYRQTLGQGPEFLTYFQNEAQLEKSRLLSDRFSAERPKGSFSTLEIQRTEQGDSAMYLCASSSKSRDSGSPLHFGNGTRLTVT.

There are a few counts of this clonotype. This sequence joins TRBV5-1 and TRBJ1-2; no reliable D call. V lost 0 bases and J 13 bases, leaving 13 bases between the germline ends. The CDR3 spans 12 residues. Germline CDR1 SGHRS, CDR2 YFSETQ. The CDR3 here is CASSLGAVNGTF. CDR3 sequence (DNA): TGCGCCAGCAGCTTGGGGGCAGTGAATGGCACCTTC.

CDR3 protein: CASSQWTNYGYTF. The CDR3 region has the DNA TGCGCCAGCAGCCAGTGGACTAACTATGGCTACACCTTC. The V and J genes are TRBV4-1 and TRBJ1-2, with D hard to call. Deletions cut 3 bases from V and 0 bases from J, with 5 bases between. Per germline, CDR1 MGHRA and CDR2 YSYEKL. The CDR3 extends over 13 amino acids.

About this clonotype: This may stem from a read error, because a much larger clone lies one nucleotide away. The chain links TRBV14 to TRBJ2-5; possibly TRBD2 for D (5 bases). Germline CDR1 reads SGHDN; CDR2 reads FVKESK. The V end lost 3 bases, the J end lost 5 bases, and 10 bases lay between the germline ends. The CDR3 sequence is 13 residues long. The CDR3 sequence is CASSHDSDETQYF. CDR3 sequence (DNA): TGTGCCAGCAGCCACGATAGCGATGAGACCCAGTACTTC.

In this sample, this clonotype turned up many times. V usage is TRBV7-9 and J usage is TRBJ2-2, with D uncertain. Trimming removed 2 bases at V and 0 bases at J, with 13 bases between. CDR3 length equals 17 residues. Germline V CDR1 and CDR2: SEHNR, FQNEAQ (reference sequence). In nucleotides, the CDR3 is TGTGCCAGCAGCTTACGTCTGGACCGCACGAACACCGGGGAGCTGTTTTTT. Its protein product is CASSLRLDRTNTGELFF.

This clonotype has only a few counts. This chain links TRBV28 with TRBJ1-6, with D unclear. Trimming stripped 5 bases from V and 5 bases from J, with 10 bases between. Per germline, CDR1 MDHEN and CDR2 SYDVKM. The CDR3 sequence is 14 residues long. CDR3 amino acids: CASSLPTNNSPLHF. The DNA for the CDR3 is TGTGCCAGCAGTCTGCCCACGAATAATTCACCCCTCCACTTT.

The chain recombines TRBV20-1 with TRBJ1-5; D uncertain. V was clipped by 0 bases and J by 11 bases, with 14 bases between them. The CDR3 loop spans 13 amino acids. Germline lookup yields CDR1 DFQATT and CDR2 SNEGSKA (reference sequence). The CDR3 region is CSARDGSSTTQHF. The CDR3 DNA is TGCAGTGCTAGAGACGGCAGCTCAACGACCCAGCATTTT.

This clonotype was seen a single time. This rearrangement joins TRBV28 to TRBJ2-7; 9 bases are shared with TRBD1. V trimming: 3 bases; J trimming: 5 bases; junction bases outside the gene matches: 8. The CDR3 covers 15 residues. Germline V gene lookup returns CDR1 MDHEN and CDR2 SYDVKM. This chain's CDR3 is CASSLLTGGGDEQYF. In DNA, the CDR3 is TGTGCCAGCAGTTTGCTGACAGGGGGGGGGGACGAGCAGTACTTC.

The J gene is TRBJ2-5, the V gene TRBV16; the D gene could be TRBD1 or TRBD2 (5 bases each). CDR3 length: 14 amino acids. Germline V gene sequence: CDR1 KGHSY, CDR2 FQNENV. This chain's CDR3 is CASKAGWEQETQYF. The CDR3 DNA follows: TGTGCTAGTAAGGCAGGGTGGGAGCAAGAGACCCAGTACTTC.

This clonotype appeared many times. The V call is TRBV15, the J call TRBJ2-6; 9 nucleotides align to TRBD1. This CDR3 spans 19 amino acids. Per the germline V gene, CDR1 is LNHNV and CDR2 is YYDKDF (reference sequence). V shed 3 bases, J shed 3 bases, and the junction held 12 bases outside the gene matches. The CDR3 DNA follows: TGTGCCACCAGCAGCCCCCCGGACAGGGGTACATTTGGGGCCAACGTCCTGACTTTC. As protein: CATSSPPDRGTFGANVLTF.

Notes on this clonotype: No conserved phenylalanine or tryptophan ends this CDR3, so it is likely a read error. This chain uses TRBV19 with TRBJ2-7, with D hard to call. The CDR3 runs 15 residues. Germline assignment: CDR1 LNHDA and CDR2 SQIVND (reference sequence). The V end was cut by 1 base, the J end by 3 bases, with 13 bases between. The CDR3 nucleotides read TGTGCCAGTAGTATAGTTCATTCGGACCGCTACGAGCAGTACTGC. Amino acid sequence: CASSIVHSDRYEQYC.

The chain uses TRBV25-1 and TRBJ1-1, with 8 bases matching TRBD1. Germline values: CDR1 MGHDK, CDR2 SYGVNS. The CDR3 has 16 amino acids. The ends lost 6 bases at V and 0 bases at J; junction bases unmatched: 9. The CDR3 here is CASRDGAGGMNTEAFF. The CDR3 bases are TGTGCCAGCAGAGATGGGGCAGGGGGCATGAACACTGAAGCTTTCTTT.

The rearrangement uses TRBV20-1 and TRBJ2-2; 7 bases align to TRBD1. The V gene end was trimmed by 3 bases and the J gene end by 7 bases; junction bases not matched to a gene: 2. Germline CDR1 and CDR2: DFQATT and SNEGSKA (reference sequence). The CDR3 is 12 residues long. The CDR3 here is CSASRDSGELFF. DNA of the CDR3: TGCAGTGCTAGCCGGGACAGCGGGGAGCTGTTTTTT.

This clonotype was counted at least ten times. The chain recombines TRBV11-2 with TRBJ2-5; 9 bases are a match to TRBD1. V shed 5 bases, J shed 5 bases, and the junction held 6 bases outside the gene matches. Germline-derived CDR1 and CDR2 are SGHAT and FQNNGV. The CDR3 covers 14 residues. DNA of the CDR3: TGTGCCAGCAGCAAGGGACAGGGTGGGGAGACCCAGTACTTC. Translation: CASSKGQGGETQYF.

This chain uses TRBV20-1 with TRBJ2-2; 11 positions match TRBD2. The CDR3 loop spans 15 amino acids. Germline lookup yields CDR1 DFQATT and CDR2 SNEGSKA (reference sequence). V dropped 3 bases and J dropped 5; count of bases not matched to a gene: 5. CDR3 in amino acids: CSARTSGKETGELFF. CDR3 nucleotides: TGCAGTGCTAGGACTAGCGGGAAGGAGACCGGGGAGCTGTTTTTT.

The CDR3 DNA reads as TGTGCCTGGATGGCCAGGGGCTCTGGGGCCAACGTCCTGACTTTC. It yields the protein CAWMARGSGANVLTF. The V call is TRBV19, the J call TRBJ2-6; weak D call: TRBD1 (6 bases). CDR1 is LNHDA and CDR2 is SQIVND in the germline V gene (reference sequence). V was cut by 11 bases and J by 0 bases, with 14 bases left in between. The CDR3 covers 15 residues.

There are a few counts of this clonotype. V gene TRBV10-3 combines with J gene TRBJ1-5; D gene unclear. Germline V gene sequence: CDR1 ENHRY, CDR2 SYGVKD. This CDR3 comprises 16 residues. Trimming pared 2 bases from V and 0 bases from J, leaving 11 bases between. The chain's CDR3 is CAISEGRVDSNQPQHF. The CDR3 region has the DNA TGTGCCATCAGTGAGGGTAGGGTCGATAGCAATCAGCCCCAGCATTTT.

This clonotype was recorded many times. This chain's CDR3 is CASSPLGLHYEQYF. For the CDR3, the DNA is TGTGCCAGCAGTCCTCTGGGACTCCACTACGAGCAGTACTTC. This sequence joins TRBV12-3 or TRBV12-4 and TRBJ2-7, with a weak D call TRBD2 (6 bases). The CDR3 spans 14 residues. Deletions cut 5 bases from V and 3 bases from J, with 14 bases between.

The chain uses TRBV6-1 and TRBJ2-5, with 8 bases identical to TRBD2. The CDR3 is made up of 15 amino acids. Germline V gives CDR1 MNHNS, CDR2 SASEGT. Trimming took 5 bases from V and 7 from J; bases not matched to a gene: 12. CDR3 protein: CASSPLRGGRGTQYF. The CDR3 DNA sequence: TGTGCCAGCAGTCCTCTCCGGGGGGGGCGTGGGACCCAGTACTTC.

Concerning this clonotype itself: Relative to the germline gene, one junction end is altered; a read error may explain this. In DNA form, the CDR3 reads TGCAGCGTAGAAGGGACAGCAAATCAGCCCCAGCATTTT. This sequence encodes CSVEGTANQPQHF. This sequence joins TRBV29-1 and TRBJ1-5; 7 bases agree with TRBD1. The CDR3 covers 13 residues. The germline V gene encodes CDR1 SQVTM and CDR2 ANQGSEA. Full variable domain (remainder filled in from reference TRBV29-1 and TRBJ1-5): SAVISQKPSRDICQRGTSLTIQCQVDSQVTMMFWYRQQPGQSLTLIATANQGSEATYESGFVIDKFPISRPNLTFSTLTVSNMSPEDSSIYLCSVEGTANQPQHFGDGTRLSIL.

The CDR3 coding sequence is TGTGCCAGCAGTGCGCCCGAACGACAGGGGGCGGGGGGCCACACTGAAGCTTTCTTT. Its translation is CASSAPERQGAGGHTEAFF. The chain combines TRBV25-1 with TRBJ1-1; 10 bases line up with TRBD1. This CDR3 comprises 19 residues. The germline CDR1 and CDR2 sequences are MGHDK and SYGVNS. V shed 4 bases, J shed 3 bases, and the junction held 17 bases outside the gene matches.

This clonotype was recorded at least ten times. The chain joins TRBV13 to TRBJ1-1; D is undetermined. Trimming cost V 1 base and J 1 base, with 10 bases left between them. Germline loops: CDR1 PRHDT, CDR2 FYEKMQ (reference sequence). The CDR3 sequence is 15 residues long. The CDR3 loop is CASSLDRTGNTEAFF. CDR3 sequence (DNA): TGTGCCAGCAGCTTAGATCGGACGGGGAACACTGAAGCTTTCTTT.

V and J are TRBV20-1 and TRBJ2-7; TRBD2 agrees at 7 bases. The J segment lost 5 bases and the V segment lost 4 bases, leaving 8 bases of the junction unmatched. Germline V gene sequence: CDR1 DFQATT, CDR2 SNEGSKA (reference sequence). CDR3 length: 13 residues. The CDR3 reads CSAKLAGVDEQYF. DNA for the CDR3: TGCAGTGCTAAACTGGCGGGAGTTGACGAGCAGTACTTC.

The rearrangement links TRBV20-1 to TRBJ2-7, with TRBD1 identical over 7 bases. The J segment lost 3 bases and the V segment lost 3 bases, leaving 8 bases of the junction unmatched. Germline V CDR1 and CDR2: DFQATT, SNEGSKA (reference sequence). This CDR3 comprises 14 residues. Here the CDR3 reads CSASLETGNYEQYF. The DNA for the CDR3 is TGCAGTGCTAGCCTAGAGACAGGGAACTACGAGCAGTACTTC.

This clonotype showed up just a few times. The gene calls are TRBV20-1 and TRBJ1-5, with 8 bases aligning to TRBD1. V lost 7 bases and J lost 5; bases outside the gene matches: 4. CDR1 and CDR2 (germline): DFQATT, SNEGSKA (reference sequence). The CDR3 has 12 amino acids. The CDR3 nucleotides are TGCAGTGGAAAACAGGGGGATCAGCCCCAGCATTTT. This codes for CSGKQGDQPQHF.

V usage is TRBV4-1 and J usage is TRBJ2-2, with 7 nucleotides matching TRBD1. This CDR3 is 18 amino acids long. Per the germline V gene, CDR1 is MGHRA and CDR2 is YSYEKL. The J segment lost 0 bases and the V segment lost 2 bases, leaving 9 bases of the junction unmatched. The CDR3 DNA follows: TGCGCCAGCAGCCAATCGACCTGGACAGGCTCGAACACCGGGGAGCTGTTTTTT. This sequence encodes CASSQSTWTGSNTGELFF.

The chain has TRBV9 and TRBJ2-5, with TRBD1 matching over 11 bases. The germline V gene has CDR1 SGDLS and CDR2 YYNGEE. V gave up 3 bases and J gave up 5 bases; unmatched junction bases: 9. This CDR3 is built from 16 residues. CDR3 region: CASSDRGQGEHETQYF. CDR3 nucleotides: TGTGCCAGCAGCGACAGGGGACAGGGGGAGCATGAGACCCAGTACTTC.

The V call is TRBV5-1, the J call TRBJ2-7; D could derive from TRBD1 or TRBD2 (5 bases each). The CDR3 consists of 15 residues. Trimming stripped 5 bases from V and 0 bases from J, with 15 bases between. Germline CDR1 SGHRS, CDR2 YFSETQ. The CDR3 protein is CASSPKRDGSYEQYF. The DNA of the CDR3 is TGCGCCAGCAGTCCTAAAAGGGACGGCTCCTACGAGCAGTACTTC.

This clonotype appeared many times. The rearrangement uses TRBV7-3 and TRBJ2-7; D not resolved. Germline assignment: CDR1 SGHTA and CDR2 FQGTGA. CDR3 length equals 13 residues. Between the trimmed V and J ends, which lost 2 bases and 5 bases, there was a span of 10 bases. The CDR3 region has the DNA TGTGCCAGCAGCTTATATCCGCGAAACGAGCAGTACTTC. This encodes CASSLYPRNEQYF. The full variable domain, with the rest looked up from reference TRBV7-3 and TRBJ2-7, is GAGVSQTPSNKVTEKGKYVELRCDPISGHTALYWYRQSLGQGPEFLIYFQGTGAADDSGLPNDRFFAVRPEGSVSTLKIQRTERGDSAVYLCASSLYPRNEQYFGPGTRLTVT.

In its sample, this clonotype was seen many times. This chain joins TRBV7-2 and TRBJ1-3; D uncertain. The CDR3 totals 14 residues. Germline V CDR1 and CDR2: SGHTA, FQGNSA. Trimming shortened V by 5 bases and J by 5 bases, and 13 bases separated the two germline ends. CDR3 amino acids: CASSTTGFRNTIYF. In nucleotides, the CDR3 is TGTGCCAGCAGCACAACGGGTTTCCGAAACACCATATATTTT. Looking up the rest from reference TRBV7-2 and TRBJ1-3 gives the full variable domain: GAGVSQSPSNKVTEKGKDVELRCDPISGHTALYWYRQSLGQGLEFLIYFQGNSAPDKSGLPSDRFSAERTGGSVSTLTIQRTQQEDSAVYLCASSTTGFRNTIYFGEGSWLTVV.